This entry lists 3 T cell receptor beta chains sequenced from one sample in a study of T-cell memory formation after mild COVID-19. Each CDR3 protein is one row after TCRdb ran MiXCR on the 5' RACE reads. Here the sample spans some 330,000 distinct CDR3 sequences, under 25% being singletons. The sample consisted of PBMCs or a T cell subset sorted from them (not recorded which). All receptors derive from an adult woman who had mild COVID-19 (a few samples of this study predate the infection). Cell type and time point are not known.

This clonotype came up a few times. In DNA form, the CDR3 reads TGTGCCAGCAGCCAAGCAGGGATGGGGACTGAAGCTTTCTTT. Its protein product is CASSQAGMGTEAFF. This rearrangement joins TRBV4-2 to TRBJ1-1; a weak D match, TRBD1 (5 bases). The CDR3 is 14 residues long. The germline V gene has CDR1 LGHNA and CDR2 YNFKEQ. V dropped 1 base and J dropped 5 bases, with 11 bases sitting between them.

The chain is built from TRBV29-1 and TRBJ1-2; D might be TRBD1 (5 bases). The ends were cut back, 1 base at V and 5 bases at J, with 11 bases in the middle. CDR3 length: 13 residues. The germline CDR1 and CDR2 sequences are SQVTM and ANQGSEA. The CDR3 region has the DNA TGCAGCGTTGAAGCCCTCAGGGCGTATGGCTACACCTTC. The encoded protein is CSVEALRAYGYTF.

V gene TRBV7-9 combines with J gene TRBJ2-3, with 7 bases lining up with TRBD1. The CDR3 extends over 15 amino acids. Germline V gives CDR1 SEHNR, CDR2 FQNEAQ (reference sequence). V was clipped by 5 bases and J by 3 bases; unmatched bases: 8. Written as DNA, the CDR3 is TGTGCCAGCAGCCCCCTCGACAGGGTTACAGATACGCAGTATTTT. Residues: CASSPLDRVTDTQYF.